Listed below are T cell receptor beta chains from one sample, sequenced in a study of blood T cell repertoires in COVID-19. Here immunoSEQ multiplex PCR was the method, and the copy in TCRdb shows in-frame clones only, minus some. In the table there are around 390,000 clones, about 83% of which are singletons. Sequencing was performed on PBMCs or T cells enriched from blood (not recorded which). These receptors were taken from a woman aged 45-65 years who had recovered from COVID-19. CDR3s include the opening cysteine and the closing phenylalanine or tryptophan. Each record gives: clone size, D gene, J gene, V gene, CDR3 protein, CDR3 DNA. D genes are given only for firm matches. The listing skips clone size in some rows; elsewhere it reads once, few, many or a size class.

clone_size: few; d_call: TRBD1; j_call: TRBJ1-4; v_call: TRBV19; cdr3_aa: CASSKARDRVGEKLFF; cdr3_nt: TGTGCCAGTAGTAAGGCCCGGGACAGGGTTGGAGAAAAACTGTTTTTT
clone_size: .; d_call: .; j_call: TRBJ1-1; v_call: TRBV13; cdr3_aa: CASSLDLGHLGTEAFF; cdr3_nt: TGTGCCAGCAGCTTAGACCTTGGACACCTTGGGACTGAAGCTTTCTTT
clone_size: .; d_call: TRBD2; j_call: TRBJ2-3; v_call: TRBV4-2; cdr3_aa: CASSQDGTSGDRTQYF; cdr3_nt: TGTGCCAGCAGCCAAGACGGGACTAGCGGGGACCGCACGCAGTATTTT
clone_size: few; d_call: .; j_call: TRBJ2-7; v_call: TRBV4-1; cdr3_aa: CASSQGRTAGDEQYF; cdr3_nt: TGCGCCAGCAGCCAAGGACGGACAGCTGGGGACGAGCAGTACTTC
clone_size: .; d_call: TRBD1; j_call: TRBJ2-3; v_call: TRBV10-3; cdr3_aa: CAIGQGEGDTQYF; cdr3_nt: TGTGCCATCGGACAGGGGGAGGGAGATACGCAGTATTTT
clone_size: .; d_call: TRBD1; j_call: TRBJ1-5; v_call: TRBV27; cdr3_aa: CASSFAVGAGGGQPQHF; cdr3_nt: TGTGCCAGCAGTTTTGCGGTTGGGGCAGGGGGCGGTCAGCCCCAGCATTTT
clone_size: .; d_call: .; j_call: TRBJ1-1; v_call: TRBV19; cdr3_aa: CASNSGRATEAFF; cdr3_nt: TGTGCCAGTAATTCGGGGAGGGCCACTGAAGCTTTCTTT
clone_size: .; d_call: .; j_call: TRBJ2-3; v_call: TRBV7-9; cdr3_aa: CASRDGTSISNPDTQYF; cdr3_nt: TGTGCCAGCAGGGATGGGACATCAATCTCAAATCCAGATACGCAGTATTTT
clone_size: .; d_call: .; j_call: TRBJ1-1; v_call: TRBV10-3; cdr3_aa: CAISNYLRDTEAFF; cdr3_nt: TGTGCCATCAGTAACTACCTACGGGACACTGAAGCTTTCTTT
clone_size: .; d_call: .; j_call: TRBJ1-1; v_call: TRBV28; cdr3_aa: CASSLGRAAFF; cdr3_nt: TGTGCCAGCAGCCTCGGGCGGGCGGCTTTCTTT
clone_size: .; d_call: .; j_call: TRBJ1-2; v_call: TRBV15; cdr3_aa: CATSRDFQAYGYTF; cdr3_nt: TGTGCCACCAGCAGAGATTTTCAGGCCTATGGCTACACCTTC
clone_size: .; d_call: TRBD2; j_call: TRBJ2-5; v_call: TRBV29-1; cdr3_aa: CSVGLAGNQETQYF; cdr3_nt: TGCAGCGTAGGACTAGCGGGGAACCAAGAGACCCAGTACTTC
clone_size: .; d_call: .; j_call: TRBJ1-2; v_call: TRBV4-1; cdr3_aa: CASSQHIAGKTNYGYTF; cdr3_nt: TGCGCCAGCAGCCAACACATCGCGGGCAAAACTAACTATGGCTACACCTTC
clone_size: .; d_call: .; j_call: TRBJ2-1; v_call: TRBV5-6; cdr3_aa: CASSLSNEQFF; cdr3_nt: TGTGCCAGCAGCTTGTCTAATGAGCAGTTCTTC
clone_size: .; d_call: TRBD2; j_call: TRBJ2-7; v_call: TRBV7-3; cdr3_aa: CASSAGTSGEQYF; cdr3_nt: TGTGCCAGCAGCGCCGGGACTAGCGGCGAGCAGTACTTC
clone_size: .; d_call: .; j_call: TRBJ2-7; v_call: TRBV6-2/TRBV6-3; cdr3_aa: CASSYVGHHYEQYF; cdr3_nt: TGTGCCAGCAGTTACGTGGGACACCACTACGAGCAGTACTTC
clone_size: .; d_call: .; j_call: TRBJ2-5; v_call: TRBV12-3/TRBV12-4; cdr3_aa: CASSFSARETQYF; cdr3_nt: TGTGCCAGCAGTTTTAGCGCACGGGAGACCCAGTACTTC
clone_size: .; d_call: .; j_call: TRBJ2-1; v_call: TRBV2; cdr3_aa: CASSEVRGYEQFF; cdr3_nt: TGTGCCAGCAGTGAAGTACGGGGTTATGAGCAGTTCTTC
clone_size: .; d_call: .; j_call: TRBJ2-5; v_call: TRBV9; cdr3_aa: CASSVSPRGQETQYF; cdr3_nt: TGTGCCAGCAGCGTATCCCCCAGGGGCCAAGAGACCCAGTACTTC
clone_size: few; d_call: TRBD2; j_call: TRBJ2-1; v_call: TRBV7-2; cdr3_aa: CASSTGLVDEQFF; cdr3_nt: TGTGCCAGCAGCACGGGACTAGTCGATGAGCAGTTCTTC
clone_size: .; d_call: TRBD1; j_call: TRBJ1-3; v_call: TRBV6-5; cdr3_aa: CASRLGGLSGNTIYF; cdr3_nt: TGTGCCAGCAGGCTAGGGGGCCTCTCTGGAAACACCATATATTTT
clone_size: .; d_call: TRBD1; j_call: TRBJ1-5; v_call: TRBV19; cdr3_aa: CASSPGQGAFYSNQPQHF; cdr3_nt: TGTGCCAGTAGTCCAGGACAGGGGGCCTTCTATAGCAATCAGCCCCAGCATTTT
clone_size: .; d_call: .; j_call: TRBJ2-3; v_call: TRBV7-6; cdr3_aa: CASSLGTDTQYF; cdr3_nt: TGTGCCAGCAGCCTCGGGACAGATACGCAGTATTTT
clone_size: .; d_call: .; j_call: TRBJ2-3; v_call: TRBV27; cdr3_aa: CASSLMGRRGQTDTQYF; cdr3_nt: TGTGCCAGCAGTTTAATGGGTCGGCGGGGTCAAACAGATACGCAGTATTTT
clone_size: few; d_call: .; j_call: TRBJ2-7; v_call: TRBV6-4; cdr3_aa: CASSEHGGSEQYF; cdr3_nt: TGTGCCAGCAGTGAACATGGGGGCTCCGAGCAGTACTTC